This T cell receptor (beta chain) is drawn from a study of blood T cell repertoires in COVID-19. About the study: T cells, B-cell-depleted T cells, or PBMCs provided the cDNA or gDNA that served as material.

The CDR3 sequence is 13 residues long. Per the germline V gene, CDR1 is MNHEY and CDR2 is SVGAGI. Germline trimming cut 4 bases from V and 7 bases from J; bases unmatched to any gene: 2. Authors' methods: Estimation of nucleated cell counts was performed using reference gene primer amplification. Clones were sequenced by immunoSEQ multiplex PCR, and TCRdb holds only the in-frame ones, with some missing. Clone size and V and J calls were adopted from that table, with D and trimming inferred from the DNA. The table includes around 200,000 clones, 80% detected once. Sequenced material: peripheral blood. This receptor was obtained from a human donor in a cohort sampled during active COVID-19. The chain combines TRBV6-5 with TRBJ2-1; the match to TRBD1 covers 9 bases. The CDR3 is CASSFGTGNEQFF. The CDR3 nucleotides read TGTGCCAGCAGTTTCGGGACAGGGAATGAGCAGTTCTTC.